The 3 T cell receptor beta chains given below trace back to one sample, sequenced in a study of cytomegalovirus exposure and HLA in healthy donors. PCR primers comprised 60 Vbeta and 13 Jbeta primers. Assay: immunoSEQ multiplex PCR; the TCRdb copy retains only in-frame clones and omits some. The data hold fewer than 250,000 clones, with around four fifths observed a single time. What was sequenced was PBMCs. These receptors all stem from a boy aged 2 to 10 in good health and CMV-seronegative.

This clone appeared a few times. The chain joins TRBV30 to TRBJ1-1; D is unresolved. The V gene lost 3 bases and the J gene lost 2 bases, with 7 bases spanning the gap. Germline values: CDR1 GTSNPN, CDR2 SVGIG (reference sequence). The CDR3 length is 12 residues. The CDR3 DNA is TGTGCCTGGAGGCGAATTAACACTGAAGCTTTCTTT. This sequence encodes CAWRRINTEAFF.

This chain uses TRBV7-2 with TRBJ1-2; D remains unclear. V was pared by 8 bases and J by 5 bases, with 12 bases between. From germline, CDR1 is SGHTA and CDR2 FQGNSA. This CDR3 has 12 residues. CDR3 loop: CASGEIQYGYTF. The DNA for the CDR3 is TGTGCCAGCGGGGAGATCCAGTATGGCTACACCTTC.

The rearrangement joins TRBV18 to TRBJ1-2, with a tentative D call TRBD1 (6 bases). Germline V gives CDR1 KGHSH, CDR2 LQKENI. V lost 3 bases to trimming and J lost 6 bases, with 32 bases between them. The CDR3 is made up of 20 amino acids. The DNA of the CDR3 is TGTGCCAGCTCACCGGGGGTCGACATGGGGGCAGGGTATCGTTTTAATGGCTACACCTTC. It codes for CASSPGVDMGAGYRFNGYTF.